The rows below give T cell receptor beta chains drawn from one sample of a study of cytomegalovirus exposure and HLA in healthy donors. Measured with immunoSEQ multiplex PCR; TCRdb has only the in-frame clones, and not every one. The data show about 130,000 clones, about 80% seen once. Sequenced material: PBMCs. These receptors were obtained from a human donor in good health. The CDR3 runs from the conserved cysteine through the conserved F or W. Each record gives: clone size, V gene, J gene, D gene, CDR3 DNA, CDR3 protein. The D gene is left open where the match is weak. A clone size is listed for some rows: how often the clone was seen (once, few, many), or a class if it is expanded.

abundance: .; v_gene: TRBV5-1; j_gene: TRBJ1-1; d_gene: TRBD1; CDR3nt: TGCGCCAGCAGCTTGGACCGGTTGGCAGGGGGGAACACTGAAGCTTTCTTT; CDR3aa: CASSLDRLAGGNTEAFF
abundance: .; v_gene: TRBV11-2; j_gene: TRBJ1-1; d_gene: .; CDR3nt: TGTGCCAGCAGCTTAGGAACAGCTATGAACACTGAAGCTTTCTTT; CDR3aa: CASSLGTAMNTEAFF
abundance: .; v_gene: TRBV29-1; j_gene: TRBJ1-2; d_gene: .; CDR3nt: TGCAGCGTTGAGGAGCAGGGCAGGGTCAGCTACACCTTC; CDR3aa: CSVEEQGRVSYTF
abundance: once; v_gene: TRBV7-9; j_gene: TRBJ1-4; d_gene: .; CDR3nt: TGTGCCAGCAGCCCGGGGACAAATGAAAAACTGTTTTTT; CDR3aa: CASSPGTNEKLFF
abundance: .; v_gene: TRBV28; j_gene: TRBJ2-1; d_gene: TRBD1; CDR3nt: TGTGCCAGCAGTTCCGCCGGGACAGATAATTACAATGAGCAGTTCTTC; CDR3aa: CASSSAGTDNYNEQFF
abundance: once; v_gene: TRBV7-2; j_gene: TRBJ1-1; d_gene: .; CDR3nt: TGTGCCAGCAGCGTCCAGGGTTTTGTAATCACTGAAGCTTTCTTT; CDR3aa: CASSVQGFVITEAFF
abundance: .; v_gene: TRBV14; j_gene: TRBJ1-2; d_gene: .; CDR3nt: TGTGCCAGCAGCCAAGTCGGTGCCTTTGGACAAAATGGCTACACCTTC; CDR3aa: CASSQVGAFGQNGYTF
abundance: .; v_gene: TRBV6-5; j_gene: TRBJ1-1; d_gene: .; CDR3nt: TGTGCCAGCCTAACTAGCGCGGGGGCCGACACTGAAGCTTTCTTT; CDR3aa: CASLTSAGADTEAFF
abundance: .; v_gene: TRBV4-1; j_gene: TRBJ2-7; d_gene: TRBD2; CDR3nt: TGCGCCAGCAGCCCTAGCGGGGACGAGCAGTACTTC; CDR3aa: CASSPSGDEQYF
abundance: .; v_gene: TRBV25-1; j_gene: TRBJ1-3; d_gene: .; CDR3nt: TGTGCCAGCAGTGCCCGTAGGAGCGGAGGAAACACCATATATTTT; CDR3aa: CASSARRSGGNTIYF
abundance: .; v_gene: TRBV6-5; j_gene: TRBJ1-6; d_gene: .; CDR3nt: TGTGCCAGCAGAAACGTAGGACACCTTAATTCACCCCTCCACTTT; CDR3aa: CASRNVGHLNSPLHF
abundance: few; v_gene: TRBV6-5; j_gene: TRBJ2-1; d_gene: .; CDR3nt: TGTGCCAGCAGAGGACTATCTGGGAATGAGCAGTTCTTC; CDR3aa: CASRGLSGNEQFF
abundance: .; v_gene: TRBV5-4; j_gene: TRBJ2-5; d_gene: TRBD1; CDR3nt: TGTGCCAGCAGCTTGGGGACAGGGGAGGGAGAGACCCAGTACTTC; CDR3aa: CASSLGTGEGETQYF
abundance: .; v_gene: TRBV5-8; j_gene: TRBJ2-3; d_gene: TRBD2; CDR3nt: TGTGCCAGCAGCCGCAGACTAGCGGGGGGCACAGATACGCAGTATTTT; CDR3aa: CASSRRLAGGTDTQYF
abundance: .; v_gene: TRBV7-9; j_gene: TRBJ1-6; d_gene: .; CDR3nt: TGTGCCAGCAGCCGCGACTCCTATAATTCACCCCTCCACTTT; CDR3aa: CASSRDSYNSPLHF
abundance: .; v_gene: TRBV5-3; j_gene: TRBJ2-6; d_gene: TRBD1; CDR3nt: TGTGCCAGAAGCCCGCCGCCGACTCCGGGACAGCCACTCTCTGGGGCCAACGTCCTGACTTTC; CDR3aa: CARSPPPTPGQPLSGANVLTF
abundance: .; v_gene: TRBV7-9; j_gene: TRBJ2-3; d_gene: .; CDR3nt: TGTGCCAGCAGCTTAGGAGCCCCCCTTTTGAGGAACACAGATACGCAGTATTTT; CDR3aa: CASSLGAPLLRNTDTQYF
abundance: .; v_gene: TRBV16; j_gene: TRBJ2-5; d_gene: TRBD1; CDR3nt: TGTGCCAGCAGCTCACATGACAGGGTGGAGACCCAGTACTTC; CDR3aa: CASSSHDRVETQYF
abundance: .; v_gene: TRBV10-1; j_gene: TRBJ2-3; d_gene: .; CDR3nt: TGCGCCAGCAAAGGGGCCGCAGATACGCAGTATTTT; CDR3aa: CASKGAADTQYF
abundance: once; v_gene: TRBV5-1; j_gene: TRBJ2-2; d_gene: .; CDR3nt: TGCGCCGTCTTATCGAACACCGGGGAGCTGTTTTTT; CDR3aa: CAVLSNTGELFF
abundance: .; v_gene: TRBV29-1; j_gene: TRBJ2-1; d_gene: TRBD2; CDR3nt: TGCAGCGTGGGAACTAGCGGGGGGCCCAATGAGCAGTTCTTC; CDR3aa: CSVGTSGGPNEQFF
abundance: .; v_gene: TRBV5-6; j_gene: TRBJ1-6; d_gene: .; CDR3nt: TGTGCCAGCAGCTCGGGAGGACCGGGCTCGTCACCCCTCCACTTT; CDR3aa: CASSSGGPGSSPLHF
abundance: once; v_gene: TRBV7-6; j_gene: TRBJ2-5; d_gene: TRBD1; CDR3nt: TGTGCCAGCAGCTTAGGGGGGTGGGACAGCCAAGAGACCCAGTACTTC; CDR3aa: CASSLGGWDSQETQYF
abundance: once; v_gene: TRBV4-2; j_gene: TRBJ2-3; d_gene: TRBD1; CDR3nt: TGTGCCAGCAGCCAGCGTGGGACAGGAGGAACAGATACGCAGTATTTT; CDR3aa: CASSQRGTGGTDTQYF
abundance: .; v_gene: TRBV5-1; j_gene: TRBJ2-7; d_gene: TRBD1; CDR3nt: TGCGCCAGCAGCCCTTTACGGCTCAGGGACAGGGGGCTTAGCTCCTACGAGCAGTACTTC; CDR3aa: CASSPLRLRDRGLSSYEQYF
abundance: .; v_gene: TRBV5-6; j_gene: TRBJ2-3; d_gene: TRBD1; CDR3nt: TGTGCCAGCAGCTTGAGCGACAGGGGGAAGTGGGATACGCAGTATTTT; CDR3aa: CASSLSDRGKWDTQYF
abundance: .; v_gene: TRBV7-2; j_gene: TRBJ2-3; d_gene: .; CDR3nt: TGTGCCAGCAGCTTATCTACGGGGTACACAGATACGCAGTATTTT; CDR3aa: CASSLSTGYTDTQYF
abundance: .; v_gene: TRBV19; j_gene: TRBJ2-3; d_gene: TRBD2; CDR3nt: TGTGCCTCCAGCGGGGAGGAAGATACGCAGTATTTT; CDR3aa: CASSGEEDTQYF
abundance: .; v_gene: TRBV29-1; j_gene: TRBJ1-2; d_gene: .; CDR3nt: TGCAGCGTTCCCTTGTGGGCCCATGGCTACACCTTC; CDR3aa: CSVPLWAHGYTF
abundance: .; v_gene: TRBV19; j_gene: TRBJ1-5; d_gene: .; CDR3nt: TGTGCCAGTAGTCCAGATCTTGAGCCCCAGCATTTT; CDR3aa: CASSPDLEPQHF
abundance: .; v_gene: TRBV7-9; j_gene: TRBJ2-2; d_gene: TRBD1; CDR3nt: TGTGCCAGCAGCTTTTTAGGACAGGGTGTCACCGGGGAGCTGTTTTTT; CDR3aa: CASSFLGQGVTGELFF
abundance: .; v_gene: TRBV19; j_gene: TRBJ2-7; d_gene: .; CDR3nt: TGTGCCAGTAGTATGTCCGGGGTTCCGGCCTACGAGCAGTACTTC; CDR3aa: CASSMSGVPAYEQYF
abundance: .; v_gene: TRBV11-2; j_gene: TRBJ1-6; d_gene: .; CDR3nt: TGTGCCAGCAGCTTTCGGGGAGTACTTTATAATTCACCCCTCCACTTT; CDR3aa: CASSFRGVLYNSPLHF
abundance: .; v_gene: TRBV7-9; j_gene: TRBJ2-7; d_gene: .; CDR3nt: TGTGCCAGCAGCTTCGGGGAGCAGGCGGGTTACGAGCAGTACTTC; CDR3aa: CASSFGEQAGYEQYF
abundance: .; v_gene: TRBV6-1; j_gene: TRBJ1-2; d_gene: .; CDR3nt: TGTGCCAGCAGTGAATTGGGGGCCCACAACTATGGCTACACCTTC; CDR3aa: CASSELGAHNYGYTF
abundance: .; v_gene: TRBV15; j_gene: TRBJ1-5; d_gene: .; CDR3nt: TGTGCCACCAGCAGAGCGTACGGACAATCGCCCCAGCATTTT; CDR3aa: CATSRAYGQSPQHF
abundance: .; v_gene: TRBV29-1; j_gene: TRBJ2-3; d_gene: TRBD1; CDR3nt: TGCAGCGCCACTACTATGGACAGGCTCTCAGATACGCAGTATTTT; CDR3aa: CSATTMDRLSDTQYF
abundance: .; v_gene: TRBV7-9; j_gene: TRBJ2-3; d_gene: .; CDR3nt: TGTGCCAGCAGCCCCCCGAGGCTAGTCACAGATACGCAGTATTTT; CDR3aa: CASSPPRLVTDTQYF
abundance: once; v_gene: TRBV5-1; j_gene: TRBJ2-5; d_gene: TRBD1; CDR3nt: TGCGCCAGCAGCTACGGACAGGGGGCAGGGGAGACCCAGTACTTC; CDR3aa: CASSYGQGAGETQYF
abundance: .; v_gene: TRBV27; j_gene: TRBJ1-5; d_gene: .; CDR3nt: TGTGCCAGCAGTTTGGGGAGGAATCAGCCCCAGCATTTT; CDR3aa: CASSLGRNQPQHF
abundance: .; v_gene: TRBV5-6; j_gene: TRBJ2-1; d_gene: TRBD1; CDR3nt: TGTGCCAGCAGCATACCGGGACAGTTCAATGAGCAGTTCTTC; CDR3aa: CASSIPGQFNEQFF